This T cell receptor beta chain comes out of a study of Ad26.COV2.S vaccination and SARS-CoV-2 variants. Study-wide points: Placebo recipients and vaccine recipients were similar in non-spike TCR breadth.

V was cut by 0 bases and J by 14 bases, with 17 bases left in between. Germline CDR1 is LGHNT and CDR2 is FRNRAP. The CDR3 is 14 residues long. This clone was detected a few times. Its antigen remains unknown. Treatment meaning: about 20 received Ad26.COV2.S at low or high dose, single or two shots; about 5 received placebo; per-sample allocation not given. Sampling was performed 63 days after the first vaccine or placebo injection. Expressing Wuhan-strain SARS-CoV-2 spike, an Ad26 vector served as the vaccine. Method: immunoSEQ multiplex PCR; TCRdb's copy keeps in-frame clones and lacks some. The sample consists of approximately 350,000 clones, about four fifths of them appearing once.

V is TRBV12-5 and J is TRBJ1-3, with unresolved D. The sequence derives from a person aged 18-65 years who received the Ad26.COV2.S COVID-19 vaccine or a placebo. Sequencing used peripheral blood, obtained in a trial of Ad26.COV2.S vaccine versus placebo. CDR3 DNA: TGTGCTAGTGGTTTGGTTCAATTGGACGAGTCTTTATATTTT. Translation gives CASGLVQLDESLYF.